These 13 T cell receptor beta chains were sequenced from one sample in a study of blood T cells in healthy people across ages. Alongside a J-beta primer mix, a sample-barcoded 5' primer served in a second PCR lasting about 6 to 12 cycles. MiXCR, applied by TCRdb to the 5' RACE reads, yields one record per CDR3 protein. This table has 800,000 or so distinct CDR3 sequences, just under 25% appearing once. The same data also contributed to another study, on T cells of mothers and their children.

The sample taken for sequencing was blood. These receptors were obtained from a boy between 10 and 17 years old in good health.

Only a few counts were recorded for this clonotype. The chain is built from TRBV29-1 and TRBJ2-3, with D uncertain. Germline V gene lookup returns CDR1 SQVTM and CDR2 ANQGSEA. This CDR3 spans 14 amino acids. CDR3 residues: CGLTLRSNTDTQYF. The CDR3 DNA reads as TGCGGTCTCACTCTCAGGAGCAACACAGATACGCAGTATTTT.

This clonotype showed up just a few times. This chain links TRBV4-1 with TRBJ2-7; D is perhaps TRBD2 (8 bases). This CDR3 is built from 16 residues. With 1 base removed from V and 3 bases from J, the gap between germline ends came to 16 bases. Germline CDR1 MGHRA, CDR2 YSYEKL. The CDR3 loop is CASSQGQGLGFYEQYF. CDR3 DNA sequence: TGCGCCAGCAGCCAAGGACAGGGACTAGGATTCTACGAGCAGTACTTC.

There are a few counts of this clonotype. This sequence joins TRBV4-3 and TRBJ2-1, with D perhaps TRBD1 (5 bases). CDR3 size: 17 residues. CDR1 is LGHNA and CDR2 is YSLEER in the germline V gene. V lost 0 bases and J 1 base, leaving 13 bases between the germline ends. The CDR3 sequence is CASSQDVVQGSYNEQFF. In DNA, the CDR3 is TGCGCCAGCAGCCAAGATGTAGTGCAGGGATCCTACAATGAGCAGTTCTTC.

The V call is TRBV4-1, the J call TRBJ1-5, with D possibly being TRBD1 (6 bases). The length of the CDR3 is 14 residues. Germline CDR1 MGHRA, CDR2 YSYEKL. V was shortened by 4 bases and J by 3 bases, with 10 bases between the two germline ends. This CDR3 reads CASSRGGYNQPQHF. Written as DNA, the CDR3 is TGCGCCAGCAGCCGAGGGGGTTACAATCAGCCCCAGCATTTT.

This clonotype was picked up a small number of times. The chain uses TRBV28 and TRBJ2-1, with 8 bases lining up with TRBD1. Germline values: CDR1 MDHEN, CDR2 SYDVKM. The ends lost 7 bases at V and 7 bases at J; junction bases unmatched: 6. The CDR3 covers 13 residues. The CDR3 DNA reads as TGTGCCAGCAACCCAAGACAGGGGAATGAGCAGTTCTTC. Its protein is CASNPRQGNEQFF.

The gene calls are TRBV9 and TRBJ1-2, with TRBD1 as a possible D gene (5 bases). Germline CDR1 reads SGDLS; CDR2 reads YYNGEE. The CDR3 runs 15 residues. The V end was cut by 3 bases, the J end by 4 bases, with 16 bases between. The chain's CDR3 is CASSARDGGFYGYTF. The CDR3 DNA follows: TGTGCCAGCAGCGCGCGGGACGGAGGCTTCTATGGCTACACCTTC.

The chain's CDR3 is CASSYSLTSNTEAFF. The DNA for the CDR3 is TGTGCCAGCAGTTACTCGTTGACATCGAACACTGAAGCTTTCTTT. The chain links TRBV6-5 to TRBJ1-1; D ambiguous. The germline gives CDR1 MNHEY, CDR2 SVGAGI. The CDR3 spans 15 residues. V was trimmed by 0 bases and J by 1 base, leaving 9 bases between them.

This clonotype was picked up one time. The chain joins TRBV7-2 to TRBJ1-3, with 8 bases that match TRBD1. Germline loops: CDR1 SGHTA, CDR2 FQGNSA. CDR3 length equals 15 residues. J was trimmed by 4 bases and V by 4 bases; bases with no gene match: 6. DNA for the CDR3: TGTGCCAGCAGCTCCGCCGGGACAGGAGGAAACACCATATATTTT. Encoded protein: CASSSAGTGGNTIYF. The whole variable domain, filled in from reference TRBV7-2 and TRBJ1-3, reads GAGVSQSPSNKVTEKGKDVELRCDPISGHTALYWYRQSLGQGLEFLIYFQGNSAPDKSGLPSDRFSAERTGGSVSTLTIQRTQQEDSAVYLCASSSAGTGGNTIYFGEGSWLTVV.

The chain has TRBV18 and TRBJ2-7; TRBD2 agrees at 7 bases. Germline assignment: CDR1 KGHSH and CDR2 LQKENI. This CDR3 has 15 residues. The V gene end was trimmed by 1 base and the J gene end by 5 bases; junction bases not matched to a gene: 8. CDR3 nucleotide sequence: TGTGCCAGCTCACCACAGGGACTAACGTATGACGAGCAGTACTTC. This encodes CASSPQGLTYDEQYF.

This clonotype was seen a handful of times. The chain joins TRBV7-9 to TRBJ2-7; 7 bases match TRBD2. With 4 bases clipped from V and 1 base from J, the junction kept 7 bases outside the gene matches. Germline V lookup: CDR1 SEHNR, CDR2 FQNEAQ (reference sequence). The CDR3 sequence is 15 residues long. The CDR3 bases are TGTGCCAGCAGCTCATCGGGGGAGGGATCCTACGAGCAGTACTTC. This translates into CASSSSGEGSYEQYF.

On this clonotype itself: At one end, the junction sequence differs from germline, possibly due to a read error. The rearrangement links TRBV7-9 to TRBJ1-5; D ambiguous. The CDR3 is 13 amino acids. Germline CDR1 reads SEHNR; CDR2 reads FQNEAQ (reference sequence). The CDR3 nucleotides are TGTGCCAGCAGCGTAGCAGAGAATCAGCCCCAGCATTTT. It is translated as CASSVAENQPQHF.

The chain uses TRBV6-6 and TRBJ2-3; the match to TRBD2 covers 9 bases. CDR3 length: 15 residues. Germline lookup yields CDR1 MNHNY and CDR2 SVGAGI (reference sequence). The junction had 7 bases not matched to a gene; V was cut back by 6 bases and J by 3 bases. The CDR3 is CASRWLAGITDTQYF. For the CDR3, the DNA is TGTGCCAGCAGATGGCTAGCGGGAATTACAGATACGCAGTATTTT.

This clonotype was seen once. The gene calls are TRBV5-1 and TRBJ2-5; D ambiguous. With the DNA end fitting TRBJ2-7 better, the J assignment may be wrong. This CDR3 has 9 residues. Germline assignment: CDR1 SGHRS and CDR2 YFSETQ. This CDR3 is CASNHEQYF. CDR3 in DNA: TGCGCCTCGAATCACGAGCAGTACTTC.